Following are 10 T cell receptor beta chains from one sample sequenced in a study of blood T cell repertoires in COVID-19. Data came from immunoSEQ multiplex PCR; TCRdb stores just in-frame clones and leaves some out. The repertoire holds 85,000 to 110,000 clones, with roughly nine tenths as singletons. Sequencing input: peripheral blood. These receptors were collected from a woman of 80 years or more in a cohort sampled during active COVID-19.

The chain recombines TRBV2 with TRBJ1-5; D is undetermined. The CDR3 runs to 13 residues. V gave up 4 bases and J gave up 7 bases, with 11 bases separating them. The germline V gene encodes CDR1 SNHLY and CDR2 FYNNEI. The CDR3 DNA reads as TGTGCCAGCAGTGCGAGGGTTCAACAGCCCCAGCATTTT. Residues: CASSARVQQPQHF.

A note on this clone: The junction shows a germline mismatch at one end, possibly a read error. J is TRBJ2-1 and V is TRBV7-7, with a tentative D call TRBD1 (5 bases). The CDR3 covers 15 residues. Germline V gene data show CDR1 as SSHAT and CDR2 as FNYEAQ (reference sequence). CDR3 loop: CASSLGRVTYNEQFF. DNA for the CDR3: TGTGCTAGCAGCTTAGGCAGGGTCACCTACAATGAGCAGTTCTTC.

V usage is TRBV18 and J usage is TRBJ2-3; TRBD1 matches 7 bases. Germline-derived CDR1 and CDR2 are KGHSH and LQKENI. The length of the CDR3 is 17 residues. Unmatched junction bases numbered 10, after V lost 4 bases and J lost 0 bases. CDR3 sequence (DNA): TGTGCCAGCTCACGGACACGGGACAGATCTAGCACAGATACGCAGTATTTT. This codes for CASSRTRDRSSTDTQYF.

V gene TRBV30 combines with J gene TRBJ1-1, with D perhaps matching TRBD1 (5 bases). The CDR3 loop spans 14 amino acids. Germline loops: CDR1 GTSNPN, CDR2 SVGIG (reference sequence). V shed 4 bases and J shed 11 bases, with 23 bases lying between them. The CDR3 loop is CAWTNTGRTSWAFF. The CDR3, as DNA: TGTGCCTGGACTAATACAGGACGGACCTCTTGGGCTTTCTTT.

CDR3 region: CASSPTGDNSPLHF. CDR3 sequence (DNA): TGTGCCAGCAGTCCGACAGGGGATAATTCACCCCTCCACTTT. The chain combines TRBV28 with TRBJ1-6, with 8 nucleotides matching TRBD1. The CDR3 runs 14 residues. V dropped 5 bases and J dropped 5; count of bases not matched to a gene: 2. CDR1 is MDHEN, CDR2 SYDVKM, per germline.

This chain connects TRBV2 to TRBJ2-2; 7 positions agree with TRBD1. CDR1 is SNHLY, CDR2 FYNNEI, per germline. The trim removed 2 bases at V and 5 bases at J, leaving 5 bases unmatched. The CDR3 consists of 15 residues. The CDR3 protein is CASSENPGGTGELFF. CDR3 nucleotide sequence: TGTGCCAGCAGTGAAAACCCAGGGGGTACCGGGGAGCTGTTTTTT.

This clone was observed once. The rearrangement joins TRBV27 to TRBJ1-1; TRBD1 aligns across 9 bases. Per germline, CDR1 MNHEY and CDR2 SMNVEV (reference sequence). The CDR3 runs 19 residues. The junction had 18 bases not matched to a gene; V was cut back by 2 bases and J by 5 bases. The CDR3 DNA reads TGTGCCAGCAGTTTAAAGGGCCCACAGGGGGCAAACGTAGGGACTGAAGCTTTCTTT. Its protein product is CASSLKGPQGANVGTEAFF.

This chain uses TRBV5-1 with TRBJ2-1; 11 positions agree with TRBD2. The CDR3 is 15 residues long. With V trimmed by 6 bases and J by 9 bases, 11 bases remained unmatched. Germline V CDR1 and CDR2: SGHRS, YFSETQ. CDR3 sequence (DNA): TGCGCCAGCACCCGGGTTAGCGGGGGGGCCGGTGAGCAGTTCTTC. It codes for CASTRVSGGAGEQFF.

This clone occurred a few times. J is TRBJ1-5 and V is TRBV4-1, with 8 nucleotides matching TRBD1. The CDR3 spans 15 residues. The V gene's germline CDR1 is MGHRA and CDR2 YSYEKL. The V gene end was trimmed by 4 bases and the J gene end by 2 bases; junction bases not matched to a gene: 4. The DNA for the CDR3 is TGCGCCAGCAGCCTGCAGACAGGGGGCAATCAGCCCCAGCATTTT. This translates into CASSLQTGGNQPQHF.

This sequence joins TRBV7-9 and TRBJ2-3; perhaps TRBD1 as D (5 bases). Germline CDR1 SEHNR, CDR2 FQNEAQ (reference sequence). Trimming removed 3 bases from V and 0 bases from J, with 10 bases in between. The CDR3 has 15 residues. DNA of the CDR3: TGTGCCAGCAGCTTCCAGGGTTCAAGCACAGATACGCAGTATTTT. Protein product: CASSFQGSSTDTQYF.